Below, one TCR beta chain is given with its context. This entry comes from a study of blood T cell repertoires in COVID-19. In the study overall: T cells, B-cell-depleted T cells, or PBMCs supplied cDNA or gDNA.

Sequenced by immunoSEQ multiplex PCR; TCRdb stores in-frame clones only, minus some. The sample holds roughly 250,000 clones, about 90% seen once. The clonotype was recovered from a woman aged 50 to 60 with acute or convalescent COVID-19. Sequenced material: peripheral blood.

CDR3 bases: TGTGCCTGGAGTGATATCCTAGCGGGCTACTACAATGAGCAGTTCTTC. Translation: CAWSDILAGYYNEQFF. The chain employs TRBV30 and TRBJ2-1, with TRBD2 identical over 8 bases. V shed 1 base and J 3 bases; nucleotides not matched to a gene: 8. CDR3 length: 16 residues. The germline CDR1 and CDR2 sequences are GTSNPN and SVGIG (reference sequence).